The TCR beta chain described here comes from a study of blood T cell repertoires in COVID-19. Study-level information: The origin of the acute and convalescent COVID-19 samples was the United States, Italy and Spain. The cDNA or gDNA used as material had been derived from T cells, B-cell-depleted T cells, or PBMCs.

From germline, CDR1 is MNHEY and CDR2 SVGAGI. The J segment lost 4 bases and the V segment lost 5 bases, leaving 6 bases of the junction unmatched. This CDR3 region has 15 residues. Only a few counts were recorded for this clone. The participants were between about 18 and 90 years old and came from under 25 US areas. Researchers sorted participants into cohorts using their self-reported clinical history. Produced via immunoSEQ multiplex PCR; TCRdb's table is partial and in-frame only. The table lists under 500,000 clones, roughly 85% of them singletons. Sequenced sample: PBMCs or T cells enriched from blood (not recorded which). This TCR derives from a woman between 18 and 29 years old with acute COVID-19. This chain links TRBV6-5 with TRBJ1-3; 9 bases align to TRBD1. The DNA for the CDR3 is TGTGCCAGCAGTCATAACAGGGGGCTCGGAAACACCATATATTTT. Translated, it gives CASSHNRGLGNTIYF.